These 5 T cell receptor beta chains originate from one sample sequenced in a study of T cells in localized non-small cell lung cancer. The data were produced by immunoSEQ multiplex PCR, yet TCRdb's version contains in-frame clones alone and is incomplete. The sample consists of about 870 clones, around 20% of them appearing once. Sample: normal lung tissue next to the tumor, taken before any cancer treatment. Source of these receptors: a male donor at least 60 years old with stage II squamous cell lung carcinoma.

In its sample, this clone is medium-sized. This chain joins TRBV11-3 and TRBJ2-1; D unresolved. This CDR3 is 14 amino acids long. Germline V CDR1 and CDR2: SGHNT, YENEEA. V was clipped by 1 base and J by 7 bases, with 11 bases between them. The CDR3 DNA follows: TGTGCCAGCAGCTTAGTACGAGTTTATAATGAGCAGTTCTTC. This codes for CASSLVRVYNEQFF.

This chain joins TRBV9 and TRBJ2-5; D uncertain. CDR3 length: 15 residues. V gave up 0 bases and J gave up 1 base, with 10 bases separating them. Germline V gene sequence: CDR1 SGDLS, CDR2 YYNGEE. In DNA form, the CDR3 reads TGTGCCAGCAGCGTAGTGGGAAACCCCCAAGAGACCCAGTACTTC. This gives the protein CASSVVGNPQETQYF.

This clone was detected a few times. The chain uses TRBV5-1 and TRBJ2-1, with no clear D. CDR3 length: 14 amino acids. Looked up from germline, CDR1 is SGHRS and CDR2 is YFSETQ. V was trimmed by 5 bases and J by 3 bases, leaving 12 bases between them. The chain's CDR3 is CASSPIDNYNEQFF. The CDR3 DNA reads TGCGCCAGCAGTCCGATCGACAACTACAATGAGCAGTTCTTC.

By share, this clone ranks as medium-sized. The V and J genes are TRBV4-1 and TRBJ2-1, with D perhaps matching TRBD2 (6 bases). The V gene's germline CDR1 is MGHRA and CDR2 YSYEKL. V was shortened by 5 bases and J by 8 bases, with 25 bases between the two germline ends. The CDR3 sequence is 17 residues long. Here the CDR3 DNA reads TGCGCCAGCAGCTTCCCGGTTATGGAGGGAGATAAGGATGAGCAGTTCTTC. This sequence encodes CASSFPVMEGDKDEQFF.

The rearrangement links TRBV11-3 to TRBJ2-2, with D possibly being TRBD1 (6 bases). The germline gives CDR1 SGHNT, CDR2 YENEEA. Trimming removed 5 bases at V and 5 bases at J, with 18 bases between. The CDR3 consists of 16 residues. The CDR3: CASSPKDSPRTGELFF. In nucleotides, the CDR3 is TGTGCCAGCAGCCCAAAGGACAGCCCGAGGACCGGGGAGCTGTTTTTT.